One and the same sample provided the 27 T cell receptor beta chains below, sequenced in a study of T cells expressing NK-cell markers. Using the 5' RACE reads, TCRdb records one entry per CDR3 protein without DNA. The sample data list some 410,000 distinct CDR3 sequences. Sequenced: blood T cells: a sorted CD56 or NKG2C T cell subset, CD4+ or CD8+ T cells, or bulk PBMC T cells (not recorded which). Receptor source: a woman aged 18-69 years in good health.

The V gene is TRBV5-1, the J gene TRBJ2-1; TCRdb's D call, TRBD2, is unchecked because there is no DNA. The CDR3 is made up of 19 amino acids. Looked up from germline, CDR1 is SGHRS and CDR2 is YFSETQ. CDR3: CASSLDVGDSWGRTDEQFF.

This chain joins TRBV25-1 and TRBJ2-4; TCRdb's D call, TRBD1, is unchecked because there is no DNA. CDR1 and CDR2 from the germline V gene are MGHDK and SYGVNS. This CDR3 region has 14 residues. The CDR3 protein is CASSADRVGAIQYF.

This chain joins TRBV20-1 and TRBJ1-5; no DNA is available, so the TRBD1 call from TCRdb remains unchecked. There are 14 residues in the CDR3. Germline CDR1 is DFQATT and CDR2 is SNEGSKA (reference sequence). CDR3 sequence reads: CSAVPGRVDQPQHF.

The chain carries TRBV6-9 and TRBJ2-1; TCRdb selects TRBD1, and the lack of DNA leaves this call unchecked. The V gene's germline CDR1 is MNHGY and CDR2 SVAAGI. This CDR3 is built from 13 residues. The CDR3 reads CASSLRWANEQFF.

The chain is built from TRBV29-1 and TRBJ2-1; TCRdb designates TRBD2, a call that cannot be tested without DNA. Per germline, CDR1 SQVTM and CDR2 ANQGSEA. This CDR3 region has 16 residues. The CDR3 here is CSVEKSRTSGSSEQFF.

The V gene is TRBV7-3, the J gene TRBJ2-1. From germline, CDR1 is SGHTA and CDR2 FQGTGA. The CDR3 has 12 residues. The CDR3 protein is CASSSNNNEQFF.

The CDR3 protein is CASSLTGTGDYGYTF. V usage is TRBV7-3 and J usage is TRBJ1-2; TCRdb gives TRBD1 as the D gene, but with no DNA this cannot be confirmed. From germline, CDR1 is SGHTA and CDR2 FQGTGA. CDR3 length equals 15 residues.

V and J are TRBV5-1 and TRBJ1-1; TCRdb indicates TRBD1, and absent DNA this call remains unverified. There are 15 residues in the CDR3. Germline V gene data show CDR1 as SGHRS and CDR2 as YFSETQ. The chain's CDR3 is CASRVEGVSNTEAFF.

The rearrangement links TRBV7-9 to TRBJ1-3; TCRdb gives TRBD1 as the D gene, but with no DNA this cannot be confirmed. CDR3 length equals 16 residues. The germline V gene encodes CDR1 SEHNR and CDR2 FQNEAQ (reference sequence). The CDR3 here is CASSPTGLGSGNTIYF.

This chain uses TRBV15 with TRBJ2-2; TCRdb indicates TRBD2, and absent DNA this call remains unverified. Germline V CDR1 and CDR2: LNHNV, YYDKDF (reference sequence). The CDR3 length is 12 residues. The CDR3: CATGSETGELFF.

The rearrangement links TRBV20-1 to TRBJ2-3; TCRdb outputs TRBD1, but without DNA this stays unchecked. The CDR3 has 15 amino acids. The germline gives CDR1 DFQATT, CDR2 SNEGSKA (reference sequence). The CDR3 spells CSAKDPGQRTDTQYF.

CDR3 residues: CASSILTSGNTGELFF. The chain uses TRBV19 and TRBJ2-2; absent DNA, TCRdb's TRBD2 call cannot be checked. The CDR3 contains 16 residues. In germline, CDR1 is LNHDA, CDR2 SQIVND (reference sequence).

This CDR3 reads CASSLVGYEQFF. The chain combines TRBV7-9 with TRBJ2-1. The CDR3 totals 12 residues. Germline V CDR1 and CDR2: SEHNR, FQNEAQ (reference sequence).

V is TRBV3-1 and J is TRBJ2-3; no DNA is available, so the TRBD1 call from TCRdb remains unchecked. In germline, CDR1 is LGHDT, CDR2 YNNKEL (reference sequence). The CDR3 is made up of 13 amino acids. The CDR3 reads CASSQMGADTQYF.

The V gene is TRBV6-2 or TRBV6-3, the J gene TRBJ2-5; TCRdb calls TRBD2, which cannot be checked without DNA. Germline V gene lookup returns CDR1 MNHEY and CDR2 SVGEGT. The CDR3 covers 15 residues. This chain's CDR3 is CASSQSLAVEETQYF.

The rearrangement uses TRBV5-1 and TRBJ1-1; TCRdb calls TRBD1, which cannot be checked without DNA. The CDR3 is 13 residues long. Germline CDR1 reads SGHRS; CDR2 reads YFSETQ. CDR3: CASATELNTEAFF.

The J gene is TRBJ2-5, the V gene TRBV3-1; TCRdb names TRBD1, which stays unverified in the absence of DNA. The CDR3 contains 17 residues. The germline gives CDR1 LGHDT, CDR2 YNNKEL (reference sequence). The CDR3: CASSHLLGSPKEETQYF.

The chain is built from TRBV18 and TRBJ1-1; TCRdb proposes TRBD1, but this gene call is untestable without DNA. The CDR3 spans 16 residues. Germline lookup yields CDR1 KGHSH and CDR2 LQKENI. CDR3 sequence: CASSPVSGTGYPEAFF.

V and J are TRBV7-3 and TRBJ1-5. Germline loops: CDR1 SGHTA, CDR2 FQGTGA. The length of the CDR3 is 13 residues. CDR3 protein: CASSSGSNQPQHF. Supplemented by reference TRBV7-3 and TRBJ1-5, the full variable domain reads GAGVSQTPSNKVTEKGKYVELRCDPISGHTALYWYRQSLGQGPEFLIYFQGTGAADDSGLPNDRFFAVRPEGSVSTLKIQRTERGDSAVYLCASSSGSNQPQHFGDGTRLSIL.

This chain uses TRBV20-1 with TRBJ2-7; TCRdb outputs TRBD2, but without DNA this stays unchecked. CDR3 length equals 15 residues. Germline CDR1 and CDR2: DFQATT and SNEGSKA (reference sequence). CDR3: CSARLRRREGSEQYF.

V gene TRBV12-3 or TRBV12-4 combines with J gene TRBJ2-3; TCRdb's assignment of TRBD2 cannot be checked, as there is no DNA. CDR3 length: 15 amino acids. CDR3 in amino acids: CASSVGGGPSDTQYF.

The V call is TRBV7-9, the J call TRBJ1-4; TCRdb's D gene call, TRBD1, goes unchecked for lack of DNA. The germline gives CDR1 SEHNR, CDR2 FQNEAQ (reference sequence). This CDR3 is 13 amino acids long. The CDR3 loop is CASSLVGTPRLFF.

V gene TRBV11-2 combines with J gene TRBJ2-1; TCRdb proposes TRBD2, but this gene call is untestable without DNA. CDR3 size: 17 residues. Germline CDR1 SGHAT, CDR2 FQNNGV. CDR3 sequence reads: CASSYLRGTSGYNEQFF.

The rearrangement uses TRBV24-1 and TRBJ2-1; TCRdb reports TRBD1, a call that lacks DNA to check it against. CDR3 size: 16 residues. Germline V gene data show CDR1 as KGHDR and CDR2 as SFDVKD. The chain's CDR3 is CATSDPQETAYNEQFF.

This chain joins TRBV3-1 and TRBJ1-1. Germline assignment: CDR1 LGHDT and CDR2 YNNKEL (reference sequence). The CDR3 is made up of 17 amino acids. The CDR3 sequence is CASSQDWSFSRNTEAFF. Complete variable domain (other parts from reference TRBV3-1 and TRBJ1-1): DTAVSQTPKYLVTQMGNDKSIKCEQNLGHDTMYWYKQDSKKFLKIMFSYNNKELIINETVPNRFSPKSPDKAHLNLHINSLELGDSAVYFCASSQDWSFSRNTEAFFGQGTRLTVV.

The V and J genes are TRBV5-1 and TRBJ2-3; as DNA is missing, the TRBD1 call by TCRdb cannot be tested. This CDR3 spans 16 amino acids. Germline V gene lookup returns CDR1 SGHRS and CDR2 YFSETQ. The CDR3 spells CASQYPDRAGTDTQYF.

The chain carries TRBV4-2 and TRBJ2-1; TCRdb's D call, TRBD1, is unchecked because there is no DNA. Germline-derived CDR1 and CDR2 are LGHNA and YNFKEQ. The CDR3 is made up of 15 amino acids. CDR3 amino acids: CASSQWSDNYNEQFF.